The clone carrying this T cell receptor beta chain was seen at least ten times. Each CDR3 protein gets one entry after TCRdb re-called the RT-PCR reads with MiXCR. Counted here are approximately 720,000 distinct CDR3 sequences, approximately 15% occurring once; the ten biggest clones make up 3.6%. Per germline, CDR1 MNHNS and CDR2 SASEGT. V lost 5 bases to trimming and J lost 3 bases, with 12 bases between them. The length of the CDR3 is 14 residues. This chain joins TRBV6-1 and TRBJ2-3, with D perhaps matching TRBD1 (6 bases). The sequence derives from a female donor in good health, serving as a healthy control. The specimen was memory CD4+ T cells from blood. CDR3 region: CASSTGFNTDTQYF. For the CDR3, the DNA is TGTGCCAGCAGTACAGGGTTTAATACAGATACGCAGTATTTT.